These T cell receptor beta chains were read from a single sample in a study of cytomegalovirus exposure and HLA in healthy donors. Assay: immunoSEQ multiplex PCR; the TCRdb copy retains only in-frame clones and omits some. The sample holds 150,000 to 250,000 clones, 80% to 90% seen once. The sequenced sample was PBMCs. All receptors come from a woman aged 30 to 39 in good health and CMV-seronegative. CDR3s include the opening cysteine and the closing phenylalanine or tryptophan. A D gene is named only where the DNA matches it firmly. Part of the rows lack a size; the others show once, few, many or a class for expanded clones.

j_call | v_call | d_call | clone_size | cdr3_aa | cdr3_nt
TRBJ1-1 | TRBV30 | NA | NA | CAWTIMNTEAFF | TGTGCCTGGACTATTATGAACACTGAAGCTTTCTTT
TRBJ2-5 | TRBV6-5 | NA | few | CASSYGRLETQYF | TGTGCCAGCAGTTACGGCAGGCTAGAGACCCAGTACTTC
TRBJ1-1 | TRBV6-6 | NA | NA | CASSYSEVTEAFF | TGTGCCAGCAGTTACTCTGAGGTTACTGAAGCTTTCTTT
TRBJ2-1 | TRBV19 | TRBD2 | NA | CASTYGAGASNEQFF | TGTGCCAGTACTTATGGGGCGGGAGCGTCCAATGAGCAGTTCTTC
TRBJ1-3 | TRBV5-4 | TRBD1 | NA | CASSLARTGGGTIYF | TGTGCCAGCAGCTTGGCCAGGACAGGGGGAGGCACCATATATTTT
TRBJ1-2 | TRBV19 | TRBD1 | once | CASSIWGQGTNYGYTF | TGTGCCAGTAGTATTTGGGGACAGGGTACTAACTATGGCTACACCTTC
TRBJ2-3 | TRBV30 | TRBD2 | NA | CACWRRGKDTQYF | TGTGCCTGCTGGCGGCGGGGGAAAGATACGCAGTATTTT
TRBJ2-2 | TRBV19 | NA | NA | CASSIVAPGELFF | TGTGCCAGTAGTATAGTAGCTCCCGGGGAGCTGTTTTTT
TRBJ2-1 | TRBV10-3 | TRBD2 | NA | CAISEPSSGTSYNEQFF | TGTGCCATCAGTGAGCCCTCATCCGGGACTAGTTACAATGAGCAGTTCTTC
TRBJ1-4 | TRBV15 | TRBD1 | NA | CATSRPRFGTANEKLFF | TGTGCCACCAGCAGACCCCGGTTCGGGACAGCAAATGAAAAACTGTTTTTT
TRBJ1-1 | TRBV11-2 | TRBD1 | NA | CASSQQGASTEAFF | TGTGCCAGCAGCCAACAGGGGGCGAGCACTGAAGCTTTCTTT
TRBJ2-7 | TRBV4-1 | TRBD1 | once | CASSRTGPDSYEQYF | TGCGCCAGCAGCCGGACAGGGCCGGACTCCTACGAGCAGTACTTC
TRBJ2-2 | TRBV19 | TRBD2 | NA | CASSIAGTSGGTMNTGELFF | TGTGCCAGTAGTATAGCCGGGACTAGCGGGGGGACGATGAACACCGGGGAGCTGTTTTTT
TRBJ2-1 | TRBV27 | TRBD2 | NA | CASSTGTSGGNEQFF | TGTGCCAGCAGCACCGGGACTAGCGGGGGTAATGAGCAGTTCTTC
TRBJ2-1 | TRBV27 | TRBD2 | NA | CASSPSAGGLRYNEQFF | TGTGCCAGCAGCCCTTCTGCGGGGGGGCTTCGTTACAATGAGCAGTTCTTC
TRBJ1-1 | TRBV27 | NA | once | CASSSRGLNTEAFF | TGTGCCAGCAGTTCCAGGGGATTGAACACTGAAGCTTTCTTT
TRBJ2-1 | TRBV29-1 | TRBD1 | NA | CSVSGGAYGEQFF | TGCAGCGTTTCAGGGGGCGCTTATGGTGAGCAGTTCTTC
TRBJ2-7 | TRBV5-4 | TRBD1 | once | CASSSRRTGNLREQYF | TGTGCCAGCAGCTCCCGCCGGACAGGGAACCTACGGGAGCAGTACTTC
TRBJ2-5 | TRBV30 | TRBD1 | NA | CAWSVTGAGETQYF | TGTGCCTGGAGTGTAACAGGGGCCGGAGAGACCCAGTACTTC
TRBJ2-5 | TRBV4-2 | NA | NA | CASSPLGAGINQETQYF | TGTGCCAGCAGCCCTCTTGGGGCGGGAATCAACCAAGAGACCCAGTACTTC
TRBJ2-7 | TRBV14 | TRBD2 | NA | CASSYTSGISYEQYF | TGTGCCAGCAGCTATACTAGCGGCATTTCCTACGAGCAGTACTTC
TRBJ2-5 | TRBV5-1 | NA | NA | CASSYKQETQYF | TGCGCCAGCAGCTACAAGCAAGAGACCCAGTACTTC
TRBJ1-6 | TRBV27 | TRBD1 | few | CASMGQFNSPLHF | TGTGCCAGCATGGGACAGTTTAATTCACCCCTCCACTTT
TRBJ2-5 | TRBV29-1 | NA | NA | CSVARDMGGETQYF | TGCAGCGTCGCTCGGGATATGGGAGGCGAGACCCAGTACTTC
TRBJ1-2 | TRBV30 | NA | NA | CAWTSRGNYGYTF | TGTGCCTGGACCTCCCGGGGGAACTATGGCTACACCTTC
TRBJ1-1 | TRBV11-3 | TRBD1 | NA | CASSPSGQGVTFF | TGTGCCAGCAGCCCGTCGGGACAGGGGGTAACTTTCTTT
TRBJ2-1 | TRBV5-1 | NA | NA | CASSLGQPYNEQFF | TGCGCCAGCAGCTTGGGACAGCCATACAATGAGCAGTTCTTC
TRBJ1-4 | TRBV28 | TRBD1 | NA | CASSQDRGLSEKLFF | TGTGCCAGCAGTCAGGACAGGGGGTTAAGTGAAAAACTGTTTTTT
TRBJ2-3 | TRBV4-1 | TRBD1 | NA | CASSQSGQKPDTQYF | TGCGCCAGCAGCCAATCGGGACAGAAACCAGATACGCAGTATTTT
TRBJ1-2 | TRBV5-1 | TRBD1 | NA | CASSSWTGIPNGYTF | TGCGCCAGCAGCTCGTGGACAGGTATTCCGAATGGCTACACCTTC
TRBJ2-1 | TRBV5-5 | TRBD2 | NA | CASSLSGLETNEQFF | TGTGCCAGCAGCTTGTCGGGACTAGAGACCAATGAGCAGTTCTTC
TRBJ1-4 | TRBV20-1 | NA | once | CSAWGAEKLFF | TGCAGTGCCTGGGGAGCTGAAAAACTGTTTTTT
TRBJ1-1 | TRBV7-3 | NA | NA | CASSLNPGGETEAFF | TGTGCCAGCAGCTTAAATCCCGGGGGGGAAACTGAAGCTTTCTTT
TRBJ2-7 | TRBV4-1 | TRBD2 | NA | CASSFMSAGVVYEQYF | TGCGCCAGCAGCTTCATGTCAGCGGGAGTCGTTTACGAGCAGTACTTC
TRBJ2-1 | TRBV11-3 | TRBD2 | once | CASSSSIAGATEQFF | TGTGCCAGCAGCTCCTCAATAGCGGGAGCGACTGAGCAGTTCTTC
TRBJ1-2 | TRBV6-5 | NA | NA | CASSYSGRAVDGYTF | TGTGCCAGCAGTTACTCGGGCAGGGCGGTCGATGGCTACACCTTC
TRBJ2-3 | TRBV7-3 | TRBD2 | NA | CASSLTRGGNTQYF | TGTGCCAGCAGCCTGACTCGCGGGGGAAATACGCAGTATTTT
TRBJ1-6 | TRBV18 | NA | NA | CASSPLDLSGRNSPLHF | TGTGCCAGCTCACCGCTCGACCTTTCAGGGAGGAATTCACCCCTCCACTTT
TRBJ2-7 | TRBV5-4 | NA | NA | CASSFRRAYSYEQYF | TGTGCCAGCAGCTTCCGGCGGGCGTACTCCTACGAGCAGTACTTC
TRBJ2-1 | TRBV11-2 | NA | NA | CASSALAVNEQFF | TGTGCCAGCAGCGCGTTAGCGGTCAATGAGCAGTTCTTC
TRBJ1-1 | TRBV10-3 | NA | NA | CAISHQGLNTEAFF | TGTGCCATCAGTCATCAGGGGCTGAACACTGAAGCTTTCTTT
TRBJ2-7 | TRBV4-1 | NA | NA | CASSQDLASREQYF | TGCGCCAGCAGCCAAGATCTAGCCTCCCGAGAGCAGTACTTC
TRBJ1-1 | TRBV27 | TRBD1 | NA | CASMGTGLTEAFF | TGTGCCAGCATGGGGACAGGCCTCACTGAAGCTTTCTTT
TRBJ2-3 | TRBV6-1 | NA | NA | CASSEAGWIRGSPTDTQYF | TGTGCCAGCAGTGAAGCGGGTTGGATTCGGGGTTCCCCCACAGATACGCAGTATTTT
TRBJ1-5 | TRBV6-5 | NA | NA | CASSYSGANQPQHF | TGTGCCAGCAGTTACAGTGGGGCGAATCAGCCCCAGCATTTT
TRBJ2-5 | TRBV19 | NA | NA | CASSSRTLSQETQYF | TGTGCCAGTAGTTCTCGGACTCTTTCGCAAGAGACCCAGTACTTC
TRBJ2-6 | TRBV6-5 | NA | NA | CASMASGANVLTF | TGTGCCAGCATGGCCTCTGGGGCCAACGTCCTGACTTTC
TRBJ2-2 | TRBV5-1 | NA | NA | CASSSGAGTPGELFF | TGCGCCAGCAGCTCAGGTGCGGGAACACCCGGGGAGCTGTTTTTT
TRBJ1-2 | TRBV19 | TRBD1 | few | CASSIAFVGQPYTF | TGTGCCAGTAGTATAGCCTTTGTGGGACAGCCCTACACCTTC
TRBJ2-7 | TRBV30 | TRBD2 | NA | CAWSPEAGVSYEQYF | TGTGCCTGGAGTCCGGAAGCGGGAGTGTCCTACGAGCAGTACTTC
TRBJ2-2 | TRBV6-1 | TRBD1 | NA | CASIQGAGGELFF | TGTGCCAGCATCCAGGGGGCTGGCGGGGAGCTGTTTTTT
TRBJ2-1 | TRBV9 | TRBD1 | NA | CASSPGQGPYNEQFF | TGTGCCAGCAGCCCAGGACAGGGGCCCTACAATGAGCAGTTCTTC
TRBJ2-1 | TRBV7-3 | NA | NA | CASSLGVERVEQFF | TGTGCCAGCAGCTTAGGGGTGGAGAGGGTTGAGCAGTTCTTC
TRBJ2-7 | TRBV4-1 | TRBD1 | NA | CASSQIGTGGGEQYF | TGCGCCAGCAGCCAAATCGGAACAGGGGGCGGCGAGCAGTACTTC
TRBJ2-7 | TRBV13 | TRBD1 | NA | CASSLEGAEEPYEQYF | TGTGCCAGCAGCTTAGAGGGGGCGGAGGAGCCCTACGAGCAGTACTTC
TRBJ2-7 | TRBV5-1 | TRBD1 | NA | CASSLAYGTGRSYEQYF | TGCGCCAGCAGCTTGGCCTACGGGACAGGGAGATCCTACGAGCAGTACTTC
TRBJ1-6 | TRBV7-3 | TRBD1 | NA | CASSADRVGSPLHF | TGTGCCAGCAGCGCCGACAGGGTAGGATCACCCCTCCACTTT